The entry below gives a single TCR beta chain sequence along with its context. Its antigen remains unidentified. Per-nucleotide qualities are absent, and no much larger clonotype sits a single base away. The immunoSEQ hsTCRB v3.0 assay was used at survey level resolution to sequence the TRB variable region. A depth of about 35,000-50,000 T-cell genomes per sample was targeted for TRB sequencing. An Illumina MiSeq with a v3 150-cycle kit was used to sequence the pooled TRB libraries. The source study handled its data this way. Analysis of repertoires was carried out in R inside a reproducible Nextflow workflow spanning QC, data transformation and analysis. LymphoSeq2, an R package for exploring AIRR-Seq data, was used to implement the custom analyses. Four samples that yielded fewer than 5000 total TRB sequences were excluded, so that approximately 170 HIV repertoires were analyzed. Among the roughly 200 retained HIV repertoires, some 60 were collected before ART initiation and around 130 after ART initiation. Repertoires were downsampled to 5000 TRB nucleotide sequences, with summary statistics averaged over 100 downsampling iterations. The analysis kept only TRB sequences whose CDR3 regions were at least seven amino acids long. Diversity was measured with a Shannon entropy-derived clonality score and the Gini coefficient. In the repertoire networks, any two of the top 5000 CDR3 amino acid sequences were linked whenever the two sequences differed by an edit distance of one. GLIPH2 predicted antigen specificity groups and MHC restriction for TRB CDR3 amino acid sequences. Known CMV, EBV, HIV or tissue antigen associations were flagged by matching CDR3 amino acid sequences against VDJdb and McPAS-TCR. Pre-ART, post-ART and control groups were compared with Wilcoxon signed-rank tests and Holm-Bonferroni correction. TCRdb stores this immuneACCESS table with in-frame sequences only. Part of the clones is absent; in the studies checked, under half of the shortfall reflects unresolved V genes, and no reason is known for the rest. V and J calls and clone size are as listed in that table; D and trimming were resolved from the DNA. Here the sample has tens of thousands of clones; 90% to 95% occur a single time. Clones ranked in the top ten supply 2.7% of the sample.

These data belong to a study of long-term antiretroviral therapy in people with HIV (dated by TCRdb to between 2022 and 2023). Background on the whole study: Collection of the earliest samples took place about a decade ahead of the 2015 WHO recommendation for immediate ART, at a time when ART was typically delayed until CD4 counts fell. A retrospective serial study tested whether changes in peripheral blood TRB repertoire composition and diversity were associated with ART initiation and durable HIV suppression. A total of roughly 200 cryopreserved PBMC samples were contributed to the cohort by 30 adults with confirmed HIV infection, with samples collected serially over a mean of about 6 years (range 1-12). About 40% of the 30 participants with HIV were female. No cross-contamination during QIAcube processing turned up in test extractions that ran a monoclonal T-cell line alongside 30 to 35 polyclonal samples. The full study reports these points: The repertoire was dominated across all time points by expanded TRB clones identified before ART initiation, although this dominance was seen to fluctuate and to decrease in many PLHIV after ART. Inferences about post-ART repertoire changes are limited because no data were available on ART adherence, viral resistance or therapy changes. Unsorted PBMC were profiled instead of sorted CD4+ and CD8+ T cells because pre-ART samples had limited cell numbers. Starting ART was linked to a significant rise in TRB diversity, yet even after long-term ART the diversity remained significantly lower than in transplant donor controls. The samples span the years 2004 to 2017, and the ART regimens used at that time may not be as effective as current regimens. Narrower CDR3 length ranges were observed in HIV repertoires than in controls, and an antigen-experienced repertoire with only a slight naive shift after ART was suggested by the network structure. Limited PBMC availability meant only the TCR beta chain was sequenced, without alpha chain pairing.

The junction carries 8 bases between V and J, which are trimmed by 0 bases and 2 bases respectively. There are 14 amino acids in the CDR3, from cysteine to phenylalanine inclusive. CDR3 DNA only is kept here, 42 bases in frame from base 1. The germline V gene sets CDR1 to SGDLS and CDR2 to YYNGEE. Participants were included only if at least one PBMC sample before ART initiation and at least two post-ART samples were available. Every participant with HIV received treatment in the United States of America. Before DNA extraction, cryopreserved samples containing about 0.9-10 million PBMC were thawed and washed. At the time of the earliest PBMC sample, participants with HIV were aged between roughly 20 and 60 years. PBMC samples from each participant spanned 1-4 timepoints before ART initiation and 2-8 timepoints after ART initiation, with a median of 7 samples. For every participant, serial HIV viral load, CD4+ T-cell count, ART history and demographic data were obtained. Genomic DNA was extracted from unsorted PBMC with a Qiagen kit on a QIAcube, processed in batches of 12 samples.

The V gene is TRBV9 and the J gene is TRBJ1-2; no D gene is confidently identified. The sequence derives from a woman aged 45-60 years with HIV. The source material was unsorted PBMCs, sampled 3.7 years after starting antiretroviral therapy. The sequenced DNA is TGTGCCAGCAGCGTAGGAGGGAAGAACTATGGCTACACCTTC. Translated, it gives CASSVGGKNYGYTF.